In this sample, the clone carrying this T cell receptor (beta chain) turned up once. Antigen specificity is unknown. Each CDR3 protein is one row after TCRdb ran MiXCR on the 5' RACE reads. This sample has a few hundred thousand distinct CDR3 sequences, with 24% found just once. The germline V and J ends were trimmed by 4 bases and 1 base, with 8 bases remaining between them. This CDR3 region has 14 residues. Germline loops: CDR1 KGHSH, CDR2 LQKENI. This entry comes from a study of identical twins. The study, taken as a whole, reports: A cross-sectional statistical analysis, not follow-up of the same donors, supported the conclusions.

These data were likewise used in another study, on T cells expressing NK-cell markers. Per that paper: HCMV specificity of the expanded NKG2C+ T cell clones was not established.

The receptor's source is a woman younger than 35 in good health. The specimen sequenced was CD4+ T cells sorted from blood. The V call is TRBV18, the J call TRBJ1-5; D remains ambiguous. CDR3 nucleotide sequence: TGTGCCAGCTCACTGATCGACAGCAATCAGCCCCAGCATTTT. Its protein product is CASSLIDSNQPQHF.